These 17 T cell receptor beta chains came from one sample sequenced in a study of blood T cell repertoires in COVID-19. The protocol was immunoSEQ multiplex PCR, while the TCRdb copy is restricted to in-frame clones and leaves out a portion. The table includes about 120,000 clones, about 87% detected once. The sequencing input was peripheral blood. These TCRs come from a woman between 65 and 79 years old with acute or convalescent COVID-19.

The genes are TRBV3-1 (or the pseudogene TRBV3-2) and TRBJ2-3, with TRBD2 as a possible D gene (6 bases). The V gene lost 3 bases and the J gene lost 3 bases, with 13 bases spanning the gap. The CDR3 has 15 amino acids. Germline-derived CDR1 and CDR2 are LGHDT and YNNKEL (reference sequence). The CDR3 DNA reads TGTGCCAGCAGCCAGGCTCCTCGGGGGACAGATACGCAGTATTTT. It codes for CASSQAPRGTDTQYF.

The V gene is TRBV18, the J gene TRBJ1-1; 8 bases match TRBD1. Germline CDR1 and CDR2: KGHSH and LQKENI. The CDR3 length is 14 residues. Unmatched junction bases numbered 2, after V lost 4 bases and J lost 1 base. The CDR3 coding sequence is TGTGCCAGCTCACAGGACAGGGCGAACACTGAAGCTTTCTTT. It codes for CASSQDRANTEAFF.

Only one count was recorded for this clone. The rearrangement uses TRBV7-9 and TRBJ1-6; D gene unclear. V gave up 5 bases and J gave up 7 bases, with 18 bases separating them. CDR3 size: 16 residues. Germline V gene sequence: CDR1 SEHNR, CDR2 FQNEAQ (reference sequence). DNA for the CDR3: TGTGCCAGCAGCCTCGCCGGGGAGATAGGAAATTCACCCCTCCACTTT. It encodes CASSLAGEIGNSPLHF.

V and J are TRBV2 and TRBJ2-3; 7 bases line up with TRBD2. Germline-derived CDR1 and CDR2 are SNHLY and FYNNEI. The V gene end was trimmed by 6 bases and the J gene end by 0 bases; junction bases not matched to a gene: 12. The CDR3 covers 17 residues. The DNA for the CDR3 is TGTGCCAGCAGGCGACTTGGCGGGGGTACTAGCACAGATACGCAGTATTTT. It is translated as CASRRLGGGTSTDTQYF. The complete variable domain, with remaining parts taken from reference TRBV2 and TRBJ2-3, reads EPEVTQTPSHQVTQMGQEVILRCVPISNHLYFYWYRQILGQKVEFLVSFYNNEISEKSEIFDDQFSVERPDGSNFTLKIRSTKLEDSAMYFCASRRLGGGTSTDTQYFGPGTRLTVL.

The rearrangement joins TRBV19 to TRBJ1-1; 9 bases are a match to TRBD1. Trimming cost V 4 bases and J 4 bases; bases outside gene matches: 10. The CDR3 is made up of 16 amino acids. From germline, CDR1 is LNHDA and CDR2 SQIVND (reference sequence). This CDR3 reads CASSKGQRQGVTEAFF. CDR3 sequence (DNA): TGTGCCAGTAGTAAAGGACAGAGACAGGGGGTCACTGAAGCTTTCTTT.

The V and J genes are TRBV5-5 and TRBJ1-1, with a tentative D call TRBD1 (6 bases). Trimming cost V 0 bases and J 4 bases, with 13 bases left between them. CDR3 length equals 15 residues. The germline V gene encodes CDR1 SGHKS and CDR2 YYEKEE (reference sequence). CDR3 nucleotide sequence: TGTGCCAGCAGCTTGGGGGACACAGGGTCCACTGAAGCTTTCTTT. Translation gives CASSLGDTGSTEAFF.

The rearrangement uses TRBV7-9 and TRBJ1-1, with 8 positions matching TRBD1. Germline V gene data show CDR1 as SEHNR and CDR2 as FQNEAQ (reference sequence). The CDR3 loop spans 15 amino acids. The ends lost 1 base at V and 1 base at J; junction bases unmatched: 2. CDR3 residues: CASSLGDRTNTEAFF. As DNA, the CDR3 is TGTGCCAGCAGCTTAGGGGACAGGACGAACACTGAAGCTTTCTTT.

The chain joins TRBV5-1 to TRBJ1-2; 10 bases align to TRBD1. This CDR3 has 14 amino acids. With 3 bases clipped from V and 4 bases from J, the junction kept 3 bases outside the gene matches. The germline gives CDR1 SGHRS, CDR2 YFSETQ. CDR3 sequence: CASSSWTGGYGYTF. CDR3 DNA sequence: TGCGCCAGCAGCTCCTGGACAGGGGGCTATGGCTACACCTTC.

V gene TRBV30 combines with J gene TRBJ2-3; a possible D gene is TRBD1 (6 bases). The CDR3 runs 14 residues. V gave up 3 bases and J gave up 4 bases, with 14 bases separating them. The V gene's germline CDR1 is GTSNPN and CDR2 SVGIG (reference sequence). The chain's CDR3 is CAWRRQGMADTQYF. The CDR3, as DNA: TGTGCCTGGAGGAGGCAGGGGATGGCAGATACGCAGTATTTT.

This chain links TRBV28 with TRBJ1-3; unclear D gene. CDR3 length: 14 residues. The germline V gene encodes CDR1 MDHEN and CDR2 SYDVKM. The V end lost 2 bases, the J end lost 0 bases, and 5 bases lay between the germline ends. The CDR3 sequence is CASSLGSSGNTIYF. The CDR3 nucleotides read TGTGCCAGCAGTTTAGGCAGCTCTGGAAACACCATATATTTT.

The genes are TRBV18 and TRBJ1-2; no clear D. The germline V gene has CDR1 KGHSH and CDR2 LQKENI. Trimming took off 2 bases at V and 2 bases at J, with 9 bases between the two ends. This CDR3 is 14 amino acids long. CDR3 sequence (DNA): TGTGCCAGCTCACCATCAGGAACAAACTATGGCTACACCTTC. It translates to CASSPSGTNYGYTF. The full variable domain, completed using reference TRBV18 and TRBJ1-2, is NAGVMQNPRHLVRRRGQEARLRCSPMKGHSHVYWYRQLPEEGLKFMVYLQKENIIDESGMPKERFSAEFPKEGPSILRIQQVVRGDSAAYFCASSPSGTNYGYTFGSGTRLTVV.

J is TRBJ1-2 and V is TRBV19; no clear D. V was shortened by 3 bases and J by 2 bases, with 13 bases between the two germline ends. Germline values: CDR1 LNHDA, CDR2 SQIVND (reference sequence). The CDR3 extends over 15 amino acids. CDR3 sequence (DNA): TGTGCCAGTAGTATCCAAAGAACAACCAACTATGGCTACACCTTC. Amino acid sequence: CASSIQRTTNYGYTF.

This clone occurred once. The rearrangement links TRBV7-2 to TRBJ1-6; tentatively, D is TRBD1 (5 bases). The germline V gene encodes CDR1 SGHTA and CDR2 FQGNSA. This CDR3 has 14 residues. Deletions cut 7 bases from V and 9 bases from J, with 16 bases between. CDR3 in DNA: TGTGCCAGCACCTCCGGGACTTTAGCTTCACCCCTCCACTTT. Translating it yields CASTSGTLASPLHF.

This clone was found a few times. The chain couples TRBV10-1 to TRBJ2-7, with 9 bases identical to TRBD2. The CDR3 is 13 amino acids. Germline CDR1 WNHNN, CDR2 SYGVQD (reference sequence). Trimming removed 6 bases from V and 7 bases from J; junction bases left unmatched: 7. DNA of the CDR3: TGCGCCAGCAGCCGCGGGGGGGCCGAAGAGCAGTACTTC. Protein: CASSRGGAEEQYF.

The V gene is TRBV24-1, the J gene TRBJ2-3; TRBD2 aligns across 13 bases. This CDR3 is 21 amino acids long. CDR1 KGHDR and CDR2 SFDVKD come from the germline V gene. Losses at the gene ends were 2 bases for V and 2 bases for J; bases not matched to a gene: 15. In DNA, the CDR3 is TGTGCCACCAGTGATTCCTCCGCCGGACTAGCGGGGGCCTCGGCCACAGATACGCAGTATTTT. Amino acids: CATSDSSAGLAGASATDTQYF.

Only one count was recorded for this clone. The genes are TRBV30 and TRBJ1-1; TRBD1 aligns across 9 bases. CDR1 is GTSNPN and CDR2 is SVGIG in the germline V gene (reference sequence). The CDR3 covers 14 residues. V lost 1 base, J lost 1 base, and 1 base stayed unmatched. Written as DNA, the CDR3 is TGTGCCTGGAGTGCGGACAGGGGGAACACTGAAGCTTTCTTT. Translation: CAWSADRGNTEAFF. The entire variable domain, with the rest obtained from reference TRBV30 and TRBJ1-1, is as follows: SQTIHQWPATLVQPVGSPLSLECTVEGTSNPNLYWYRQAAGRGLQLLFYSVGIGQISSEVPQNLSASRPQDRQFILSSKKLLLSDSGFYLCAWSADRGNTEAFFGQGTRLTVV.

For the CDR3, the DNA is TGTGCCAGCAGCTTAAGCAGCGACACTGAAGCTTTCTTT. Translation: CASSLSSDTEAFF. The chain couples TRBV7-9 to TRBJ1-1; no clear D. Trimming took 2 bases from V and 3 from J, leaving 7 bases between them. Germline lookup yields CDR1 SEHNR and CDR2 FQNEAQ (reference sequence). This CDR3 region has 13 residues.